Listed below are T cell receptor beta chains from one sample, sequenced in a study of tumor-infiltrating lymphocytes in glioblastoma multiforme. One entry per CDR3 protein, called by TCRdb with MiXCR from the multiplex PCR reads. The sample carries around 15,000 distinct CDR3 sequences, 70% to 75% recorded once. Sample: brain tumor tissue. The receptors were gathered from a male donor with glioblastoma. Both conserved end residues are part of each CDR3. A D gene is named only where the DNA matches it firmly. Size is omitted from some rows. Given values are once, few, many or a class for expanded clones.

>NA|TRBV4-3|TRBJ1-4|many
CASSHSTASNEKLFF
TGCGCCAGCAGCCATTCAACAGCGAGTAATGAAAAACTGTTTTTT
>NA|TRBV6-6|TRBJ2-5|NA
CASGGMETQYF
TGTGCCAGCGGGGGGATGGAGACCCAGTACTTC
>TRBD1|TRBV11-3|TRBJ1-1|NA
CATSFQGATEASF
TGTGCCACCAGCTTCCAGGGGGCCACTGAAGCTTCCTTT
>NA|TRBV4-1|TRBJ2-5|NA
CASSQFTGNQETQYF
TGCGCCAGCAGCCAATTCACAGGGAACCAAGAGACCCAGTACTTC
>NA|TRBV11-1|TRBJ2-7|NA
CASTRDQRYEQYF
TGTGCCAGCACCAGGGATCAGCGATACGAGCAGTACTTC
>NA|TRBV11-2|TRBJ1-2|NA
CASRAGPYGYTF
TGTGCCAGCAGGGCAGGACCCTATGGCTACACCTTC
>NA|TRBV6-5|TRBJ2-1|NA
CASSSHADNDQFF
TGTGCCAGCAGCTCCCACGCAGACAATGATCAGTTCTTC
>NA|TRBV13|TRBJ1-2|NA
CASSRYVNYGYTF
TGTGCCAGCAGCCGGTATGTAAACTACGGCTACACCTTC
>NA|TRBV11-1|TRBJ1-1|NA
CASSFDGGTIRNTEAFF
TGTGCCAGCAGCTTTGACGGGGGAACCATACGGAACACTGAAGCTTTCTTT
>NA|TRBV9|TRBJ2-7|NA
CASSVRGESSYEQYF
TGTGCCAGCAGCGTACGCGGAGAATCCTCCTACGAGCAGTACTTC
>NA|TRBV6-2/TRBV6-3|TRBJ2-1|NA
CASSYFQGGGYNEEFF
TGTGCCAGCAGTTACTTCCAGGGAGGAGGCTACAATGAGGAGTTCTTC
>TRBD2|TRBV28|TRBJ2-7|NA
CASSLVAGAYEQYF
TGTGCCAGTAGCCTAGTAGCGGGAGCGTACGAGCAGTACTTC
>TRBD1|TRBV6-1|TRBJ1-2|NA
CASSEQGGSYGYTF
TGTGCCAGCAGTGAACAGGGGGGCAGCTATGGCTACACCTTC
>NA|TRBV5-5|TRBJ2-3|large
CASSLAVGTDTQYF
TGTGCCAGCAGCTTGGCGGTTGGCACAGATACGCAGTATTTT
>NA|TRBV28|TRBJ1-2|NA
CASSSTGSRFYGYTF
TGTGCCAGCAGTTCCACCGGGTCCCGATTCTATGGCTACACCTTT
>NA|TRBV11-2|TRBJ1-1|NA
CAISLDPHGDAEAFF
TGTGCCATCAGCTTAGACCCACATGGTGACGCTGAAGCTTTCTTT
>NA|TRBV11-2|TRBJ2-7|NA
CASSLLRGEQYF
TGTGCCAGCAGCTTACTCCGGGGCGAGCAGTACTTC
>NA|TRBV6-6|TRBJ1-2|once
CASSTQGRAHGYTF
TGTGCCAGCAGTACTCAGGGGAGGGCGCATGGTTACACCTTC
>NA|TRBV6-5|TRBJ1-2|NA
CASSPTAYNYGYTF
TGTGCCAGCAGCCCCACGGCTTATAACTATGGCTACACCTTC
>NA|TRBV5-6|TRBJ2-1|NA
CASSGRGRTVEETQFF
TGTGCAAGCAGCGGGCGGGGCAGGACAGTGGAAGAGACCCAGTTCTTC
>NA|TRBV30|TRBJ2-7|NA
CAWSVLMNEQYF
TGTGCCTGGAGTGTTCTGATGAACGAGCAGTACTTC
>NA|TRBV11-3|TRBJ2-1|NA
CASSLTSYNEQFF
TGTGCCAGCAGCTTAACTAGTTACAATGAGCAGTTCTTC
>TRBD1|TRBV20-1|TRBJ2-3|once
CSARFRGRNTQYF
TGCAGTGCTCGTTTCAGGGGGCGAAATACGCAGTATTTT
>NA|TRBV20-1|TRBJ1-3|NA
CSPNEGGVSGNTIYF
TGCAGTCCTAACGAGGGGGGCGTCTCTGGGAACACCATATATTTT
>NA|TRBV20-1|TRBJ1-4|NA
CSANQGLGEKLFF
TGCAGTGCTAACCAGGGATTAGGTGAAAAACTGTTTTTT
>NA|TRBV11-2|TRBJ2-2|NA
CASTPSFGQGLAVNTGEPFF
TGTGCCAGTACCCCCTCATTCGGCCAAGGGCTAGCGGTAAACACAGGGGAGCCGTTTTTT
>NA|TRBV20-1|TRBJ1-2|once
CSALPSGRLYGYTF
TGCAGTGCCCTACCCTCCGGACGGCTCTATGGCTACACCTTC
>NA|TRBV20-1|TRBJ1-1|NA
CSARDPGGRVEAFF
TGCAGTGCTAGAGATCCGGGGGGGCGGGTGGAAGCTTTCTTT
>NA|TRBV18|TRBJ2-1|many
CASSPGRNNEQFF
TGTGCCAGCTCACCCGGACGTAACAATGAGCAGTTCTTC
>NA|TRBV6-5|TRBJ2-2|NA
CASSYPPGGEVNTGELFF
TGTGCCAGCAGTTACCCCCCCGGAGGGGAGGTTAACACCGGGGAGCTGTTTTTT
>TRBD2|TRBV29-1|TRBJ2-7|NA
CRVEDRNKPRLTGGYEQYF
TGCAGGGTTGAAGATCGTAATAAACCTAGACTAACGGGAGGGTACGAGCAGTACTTC
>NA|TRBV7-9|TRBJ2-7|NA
CASSLAAGAGEEQYF
TGTGCCAGCAGCTTAGCCGCAGGGGCCGGGGAAGAGCAGTACTTC
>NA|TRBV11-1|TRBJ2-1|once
CASSSRGNEQFF
TGTGCCAGCAGCTCGAGGGGGAATGAGCAGTTCTTC
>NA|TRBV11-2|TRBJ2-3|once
CASSLDRKDTQYF
TGTGCCAGCAGCTTAGATCGGAAAGATACGCAGTATTTT
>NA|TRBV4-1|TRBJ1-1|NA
CAGSQEISTEVLF
TGCGCCGGTAGCCAAGAGATTTCGACTGAAGTTCTCTTT
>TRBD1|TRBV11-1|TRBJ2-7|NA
CAGSGQGREKCF
TGTGCCGGCAGCGGACAGGGGCGCGAGAAGTGCTTC
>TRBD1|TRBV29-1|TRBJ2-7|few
CSTPGQGNEQYF
TGCAGCACTCCGGGACAGGGGAACGAGCAGTACTTC
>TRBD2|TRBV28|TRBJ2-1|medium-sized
CASSLDLAAGGNNEQFF
TGTGCCAGCAGTTTAGACCTCGCAGCGGGAGGGAACAATGAGCAGTTCTTC
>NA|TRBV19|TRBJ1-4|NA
CASSMIATNEKLFF
TGTGCCAGTAGTATGATTGCAACTAATGAAAAACTGTTTTTT
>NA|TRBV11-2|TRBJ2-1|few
CASSWGWRSHISYNEQFF
TGTGCCAGCAGCTGGGGATGGCGGAGCCACATCTCCTACAATGAGCAGTTCTTC
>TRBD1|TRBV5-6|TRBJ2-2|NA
CTSSPERLQGAGELFF
TGTACCAGCAGCCCGGAGAGGCTACAGGGGGCCGGGGAGCTGTTTTTT
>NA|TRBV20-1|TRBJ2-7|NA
CSAQEGPRGSETYEQYF
TGCAGTGCTCAAGAAGGCCCTAGGGGTAGCGAAACCTACGAGCAGTACTTC
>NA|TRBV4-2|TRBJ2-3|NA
CASSLASAGASTDTQYF
TGTGCCAGCAGCCTGGCGAGTGCGGGGGCTAGCACAGATACGCAGTATTTT
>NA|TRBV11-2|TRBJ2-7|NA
CASSLGRDSRGGSEQYF
TGTGCCAGCAGCTTAGGGCGGGACTCCCGAGGAGGAAGCGAGCAGTACTTC
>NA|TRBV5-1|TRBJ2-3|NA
CASSLRARSSTDTQYF
TGCGCCAGCAGCTTAAGAGCGAGGTCGAGCACAGATACGCAGTATTTT
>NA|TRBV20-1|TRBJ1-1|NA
CSASPRGLTHTEAFF
TGCAGTGCTAGCCCTCGGGGGCTTACCCACACTGAAGCTTTCTTT
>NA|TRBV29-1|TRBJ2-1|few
CSGGAGSGGAQHEQFF
TGCAGCGGTGGAGCAGGTAGCGGAGGGGCCCAACATGAGCAGTTCTTC
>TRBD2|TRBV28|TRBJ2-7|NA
CANATGGVHEQYF
TGTGCCAACGCGACGGGAGGGGTCCACGAGCAGTACTTC
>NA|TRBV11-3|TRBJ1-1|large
CASSLDGSTEAFF
TGTGCCAGCAGCTTAGATGGATCCACTGAAGCTTTCTTT
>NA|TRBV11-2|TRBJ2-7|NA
CASRGFDYEQYF
TGTGCCAGCCGGGGGTTCGACTACGAGCAGTACTTC
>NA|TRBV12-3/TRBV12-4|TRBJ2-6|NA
CASSLAGANVLTF
TGTGCCAGCAGTTTAGCCGGGGCCAACGTCCTGACTTTC
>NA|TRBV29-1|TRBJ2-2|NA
CSVGRDNTGELFF
TGCAGCGTTGGGAGAGACAACACCGGTGAGCTGTTCTTT
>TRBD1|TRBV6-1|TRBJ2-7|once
CASTQRQGRYEQYF
TGTGCCAGCACCCAGAGACAGGGGCGATACGAGCAGTACTTC
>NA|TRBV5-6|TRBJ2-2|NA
CASRINPGRLNTGELFF
TGTGCCAGCAGAATCAATCCGGGCAGGTTAAACACCGGGGAGCTGTTTTTT
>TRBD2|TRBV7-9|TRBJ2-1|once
CTSSRTSGAHNEQFF
TGTACCAGCAGTAGGACTAGCGGGGCCCACAATGAGCAGTTCTTC